This T cell receptor beta chain was observed in a study of Graves' ophthalmopathy and Graves' hyperthyroidism. Study-level results: As the model predicted ophthalmopathy progression, it achieved a sensitivity of 65% to 71% and a specificity of around 76%. The blood repertoire also included most expanded thyroid clonotypes above 0.001 frequency.

The TCR beta CDR3 regions underwent amplification from RNA transcripts. HTBI primers served in a first-round RT-PCR, which a second-round multiplex PCR followed. TCRdb re-analysed the multiplex PCR reads in MiXCR, keeping a single row per CDR3 protein. The table lists 740,000 or so distinct CDR3 sequences, roughly 41% of them singletons. The CDR3 totals 14 residues. CDR1 is SNHLY, CDR2 FYNNEI, per germline. The germline V and J ends were trimmed by 4 bases and 2 bases, with 12 bases remaining between them. Patients with other autoimmune diseases, uncontrolled infections, pregnancy or lactation were excluded. This clonotype came up many times. Its antigen remains unknown.

V gene TRBV2 combines with J gene TRBJ2-7; D gene ambiguous. This TCR derives from an adult man with Graves' ophthalmopathy. The specimen was peripheral blood. As DNA, the CDR3 is TGTGCCAGCAGTGTTGGGCGCCAAGCCTACGAGCAGTACTTC. It translates to CASSVGRQAYEQYF.